This is a list of T cell receptor beta chains from one sample in a study of T-cell reconstitution after alpha-beta-depleted transplantation in children. MiXCR, run by TCRdb on the PCR reads, gives a single entry per CDR3 protein. This sample has about 250,000 distinct CDR3 sequences, with more than 20% found just once. The source was PBMCs, mostly from graft donor cells, collected 360 days after TCRalphabeta/CD19-depleted stem cell transplant. Receptors were obtained from a female patient aged 2-10 years who had a stem cell transplant for congenital amegakaryocytic thrombocytopenia, so the T cells may come from the graft donor. Each CDR3 is given with its conserved first and last residue. A D gene is named only where the DNA matches it firmly. Some rows have no size entry. The others give once, few or many, or a class for an expanded clone.

TRBD2 TRBJ2-1 TRBV20-1 once TGCAGTGCTAGAGATGTCCTAGCGGTATCCTACAATGAGCAGTTCTTC CSARDVLAVSYNEQFF
TRBD1 TRBJ1-5 TRBV7-2 few TGTGCCAGCAGCTTAGGGACAGGACTTAGCAATCAGCCCCAGCATTTT CASSLGTGLSNQPQHF
NA TRBJ2-2 TRBV7-9 NA TGTGCCAGCAGCCGGCCGGAGGGGGCTGGCACCGGGGAGCTGTTTTTT CASSRPEGAGTGELFF
NA TRBJ2-3 TRBV7-9 NA TGTGCCAGCAGCCCCGGTGGGGGGCCAACGGGCACAGATACGCAGTATTTT CASSPGGGPTGTDTQYF
NA TRBJ1-4 TRBV4-1 few TGCGCCAGCAGCCCCACGCCTCCGGGTGGGAATGAAAAACTGTTTTTT CASSPTPPGGNEKLFF
NA TRBJ2-5 TRBV27 NA TGTGCCAGCAGTGCCTACAGGGTCGGGCAAGAGACCCAGTACTTC CASSAYRVGQETQYF
TRBD2 TRBJ2-1 TRBV6-5 NA TGTGCCAGCAGTTTTTCCCCCCCACTAGCGGGAGATGGTGAGCAGTTCTTC CASSFSPPLAGDGEQFF
TRBD2 TRBJ2-7 TRBV4-2 few TGTGCCAGCAGCCAAGCGGTGTCGTCTAGCGGGATCTACGAGCAGTACTTC CASSQAVSSSGIYEQYF
TRBD2 TRBJ2-1 TRBV5-1 NA TGCGCCAGCAGCCATCATCTAGCGGACACAAATAGGAATGAGCAGTTCTTC CASSHHLADTNRNEQFF
NA TRBJ1-5 TRBV21-1 NA TGTGCCAGCAGCGAGCGACAGGGAAGCAATCAGCCCCAGCATTTT CASSERQGSNQPQHF
NA TRBJ2-6 TRBV7-9 few TGTGCCAGCAGCTTATATCGCTTAGCTGGGGCCAACGTCCTGACTTTC CASSLYRLAGANVLTF
NA TRBJ1-4 TRBV12-3/TRBV12-4 few TGTGCCAGCAGTTTAGGGCAGACCAATGAAAAACTGTTTTTT CASSLGQTNEKLFF
TRBD2 TRBJ2-7 TRBV25-1 NA TGTGCCAGCAATGGAGGACTAGCGGGGCCGTACGAGCAGTACTTC CASNGGLAGPYEQYF
TRBD1 TRBJ2-1 TRBV20-1 NA TGCAGTGCTAGCTCCGGACAGGCTGGCTACAATGAGCAGTTCTTC CSASSGQAGYNEQFF
NA TRBJ2-7 TRBV6-2/TRBV6-3 few TGTGCCAGCAGTTACAAGTCCCCGGACTATCGGGAGCAGTACTTC CASSYKSPDYREQYF
NA TRBJ2-1 TRBV11-2 NA TGTGCCACTGGTCGGGGTCCGGATGGTTCCTACAATGAGCAGTTCTTC CATGRGPDGSYNEQFF
NA TRBJ1-1 TRBV2 NA TGTGCCAGCAAGACAGACGAAGCTTTCTTT CASKTDEAFF
NA TRBJ2-1 TRBV29-1 many TGCAGCGTCCTCGGGACAAACTTCAATGAGCAGTTCTTC CSVLGTNFNEQFF
NA TRBJ2-7 TRBV4-2 many TGTGCCAGCAGCCCTTGGGGCGGACCCTACGAGCAGTACTTC CASSPWGGPYEQYF
NA TRBJ1-5 TRBV20-1 few TGCAGTGCTAGAGATAGGAATCAGCCCCAGCATTTT CSARDRNQPQHF
NA TRBJ1-1 TRBV27 few TGTGCCAGCAGTCAGGCCCCAGGGCTCACTGAAGCTTTCTTT CASSQAPGLTEAFF
NA TRBJ1-5 TRBV10-3 once TGTGCCATCAGTGATAGGAATAGCAATCAGCCCCAGCATTTT CAISDRNSNQPQHF
NA TRBJ1-2 TRBV5-1 few TGCGCCAGCAGCTTGGATCAGGTCGGAGGGGATGGCTACACCTTC CASSLDQVGGDGYTF
NA TRBJ1-2 TRBV6-5 few TGTGCCAGCAGTTACTCGAGTATGGGAATGAATGGCTACACCTTC CASSYSSMGMNGYTF
NA TRBJ2-3 TRBV11-2 NA TGTGCCAGCAGCTTAGATACTAGCACAGATACGCAGTATTTT CASSLDTSTDTQYF
TRBD2 TRBJ2-5 TRBV12-3/TRBV12-4 few TGTGCCAGCAGTTGGGCTAGCGGGAGCGGGTCAGAGACCCAGTACTTC CASSWASGSGSETQYF
TRBD2 TRBJ2-3 TRBV20-1 NA TGCAGTGCTACCACGCCGGGAGGACGCACAGATACGCAGTATTTT CSATTPGGRTDTQYF
NA TRBJ2-2 TRBV20-1 NA TGCAGTGCTGACATGGAGAACACCGGGGAGCTGTTTTTT CSADMENTGELFF
TRBD1 TRBJ1-1 TRBV6-5 few TGTGCCAAATCGGAGGGGGCGCGGTTTGGAGCTTTCTTT CAKSEGARFGAFF
NA TRBJ2-2 TRBV28 few TGTGCCAGCGGGGAGAGCACCGGGGAGCTGTTTTTT CASGESTGELFF
TRBD2 TRBJ2-1 TRBV29-1 many TGCAGCCTCATTTTAGTAGCTAGCGGTTACAATGAGCAGTTCTTC CSLILVASGYNEQFF
TRBD2 TRBJ2-1 TRBV25-1 few TGTGCCAGCAGAACTAGCGGGAAATGGAATGAGCAGTTCTTC CASRTSGKWNEQFF
NA TRBJ1-1 TRBV30 few TGTGCCTGGTGGGAGGGCAGGGGCGCGTGGACTGAAGCTTTCTTT CAWWEGRGAWTEAFF
TRBD2 TRBJ2-7 TRBV20-1 NA TGCAGTGCGGCAGGACTAGCGACCCTATACGAGCAGTACTTC CSAAGLATLYEQYF
NA TRBJ2-7 TRBV5-1 NA TGCGCCAGCAGCCCTTTTGCACGAGATGGAAGGTACGAGCAGTACTTC CASSPFARDGRYEQYF
NA TRBJ2-1 TRBV5-1 few TGCGCCAGCAGCTTTGGGGTCCAATACAATGAGCAGTTCTTC CASSFGVQYNEQFF
TRBD2 TRBJ2-7 TRBV20-1 few TGCAGTGCTAGAGATTGGGGAGGGCCCCACGAGCAGTACTTC CSARDWGGPHEQYF
TRBD1 TRBJ1-5 TRBV5-1 NA TGCGCCAGCAGCTCGGGACAGGGAATTAATCAGCCCCAGCATTTT CASSSGQGINQPQHF